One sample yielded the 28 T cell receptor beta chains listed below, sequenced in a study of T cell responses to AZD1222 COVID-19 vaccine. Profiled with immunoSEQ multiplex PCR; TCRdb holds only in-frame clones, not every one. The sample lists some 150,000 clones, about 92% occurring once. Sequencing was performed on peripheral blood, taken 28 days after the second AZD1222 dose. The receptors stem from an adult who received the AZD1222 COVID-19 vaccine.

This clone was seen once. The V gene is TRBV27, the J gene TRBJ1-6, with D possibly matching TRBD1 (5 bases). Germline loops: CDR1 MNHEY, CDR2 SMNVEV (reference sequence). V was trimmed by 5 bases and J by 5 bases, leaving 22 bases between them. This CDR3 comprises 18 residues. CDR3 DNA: TGTGCCAGCAGTCCGATACCGGGATCAGGGAATGATAATTCACCCCTCCACTTT. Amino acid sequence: CASSPIPGSGNDNSPLHF.

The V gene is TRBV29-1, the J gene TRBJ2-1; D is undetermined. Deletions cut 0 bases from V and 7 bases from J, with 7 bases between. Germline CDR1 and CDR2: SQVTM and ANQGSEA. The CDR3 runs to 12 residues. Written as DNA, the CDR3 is TGCAGCGTTGAAGAGAGTCGGAATGAGCAGTTCTTC. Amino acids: CSVEESRNEQFF.

CDR3 DNA: TGTGCCAGCACTCCTGACAGGTTTTACACTGAAGCTTTCTTT. It translates to CASTPDRFYTEAFF. The chain carries TRBV2 and TRBJ1-1, with D tentatively TRBD1 (6 bases). CDR3 size: 14 residues. Trimming stripped 7 bases from V and 3 bases from J, with 15 bases between. Per germline, CDR1 SNHLY and CDR2 FYNNEI.

CDR3 protein: CASSQVTGTGNTGELFF. The CDR3, as DNA: TGTGCCAGCAGCCAAGTCACCGGGACAGGGAACACCGGGGAGCTGTTTTTT. This chain joins TRBV3-1 (or the pseudogene TRBV3-2) and TRBJ2-2; TRBD1 matches at 8 bases. The germline V gene has CDR1 LGHDT and CDR2 YNNKEL (reference sequence). With V trimmed by 1 base and J by 1 base, 5 bases remained unmatched. The CDR3 spans 17 residues.

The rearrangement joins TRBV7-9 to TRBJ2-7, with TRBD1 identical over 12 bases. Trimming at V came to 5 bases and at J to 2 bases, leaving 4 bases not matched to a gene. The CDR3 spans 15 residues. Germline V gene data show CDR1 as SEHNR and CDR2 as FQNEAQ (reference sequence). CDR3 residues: CASSPGQGATYEQYF. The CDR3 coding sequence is TGTGCCAGCAGCCCGGGACAGGGGGCCACCTACGAGCAGTACTTC.

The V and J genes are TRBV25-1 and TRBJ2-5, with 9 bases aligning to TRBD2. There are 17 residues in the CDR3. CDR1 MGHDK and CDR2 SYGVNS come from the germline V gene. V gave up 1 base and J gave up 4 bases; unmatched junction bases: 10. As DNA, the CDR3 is TGTGCCAGCAGTGAATTAGGGCTAGCGGGACTTCTAGAGACCCAGTACTTC. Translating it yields CASSELGLAGLLETQYF. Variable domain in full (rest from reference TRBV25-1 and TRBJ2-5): EADIYQTPRYLVIGTGKKITLECSQTMGHDKMYWYQQDPGMELHLIHYSYGVNSTEKGDLSSESTVSRIRTEHFPLTLESARPSHTSQYLCASSELGLAGLLETQYFGPGTRLLVL.

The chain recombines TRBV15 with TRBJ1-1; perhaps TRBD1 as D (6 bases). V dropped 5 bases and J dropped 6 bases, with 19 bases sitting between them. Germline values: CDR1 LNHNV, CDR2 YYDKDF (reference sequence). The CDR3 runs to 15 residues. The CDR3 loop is CATSSRQVEFAEAFF. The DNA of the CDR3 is TGTGCCACCAGCTCCCGACAGGTTGAGTTCGCTGAAGCTTTCTTT.

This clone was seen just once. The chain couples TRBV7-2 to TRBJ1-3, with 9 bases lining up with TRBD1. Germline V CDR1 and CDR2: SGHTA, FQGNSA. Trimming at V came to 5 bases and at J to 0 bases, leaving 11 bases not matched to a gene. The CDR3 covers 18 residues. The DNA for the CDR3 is TGTGCCAGCAGCCCGTCCCGGGACAGGGCGTACTCTGGAAACACCATATATTTT. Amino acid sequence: CASSPSRDRAYSGNTIYF.

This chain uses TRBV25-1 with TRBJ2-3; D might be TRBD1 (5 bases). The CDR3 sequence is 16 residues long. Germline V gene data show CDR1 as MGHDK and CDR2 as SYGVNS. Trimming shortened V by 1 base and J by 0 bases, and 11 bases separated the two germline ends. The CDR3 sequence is CASSESPAGSTDTQYF. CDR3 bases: TGTGCCAGCAGTGAATCCCCGGCAGGGAGCACAGATACGCAGTATTTT.

The CDR3 here is CASSIYPRQGPTYGYTF. The CDR3 nucleotides read TGTGCCAGTAGTATATATCCCCGACAGGGACCGACCTATGGCTACACCTTC. The chain carries TRBV19 and TRBJ1-2; TRBD1 agrees at 7 bases. V lost 2 bases, J lost 4 bases, and 13 bases stayed unmatched. Germline V lookup: CDR1 LNHDA, CDR2 SQIVND (reference sequence). The CDR3 spans 17 residues.

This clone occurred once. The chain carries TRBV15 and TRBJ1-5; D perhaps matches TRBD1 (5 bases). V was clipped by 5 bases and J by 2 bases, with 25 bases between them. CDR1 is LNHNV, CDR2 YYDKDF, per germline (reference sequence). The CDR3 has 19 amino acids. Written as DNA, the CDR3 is TGTGCCACCAGCGCTTCCAGGGCACGACGAGGGAAAGGCAATCAGCCCCAGCATTTT. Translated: CATSASRARRGKGNQPQHF. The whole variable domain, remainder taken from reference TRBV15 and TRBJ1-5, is DAMVIQNPRYQVTQFGKPVTLSCSQTLNHNVMYWYQQKSSQAPKLLFHYYDKDFNNEADTPDNFQSRRPNTSFCFLDIRSPGLGDTAMYLCATSASRARRGKGNQPQHFGDGTRLSIL.

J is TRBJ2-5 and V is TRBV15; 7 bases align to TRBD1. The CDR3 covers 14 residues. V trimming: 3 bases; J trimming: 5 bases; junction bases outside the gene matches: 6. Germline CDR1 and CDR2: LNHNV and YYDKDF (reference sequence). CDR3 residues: CATSSRSGQETQYF. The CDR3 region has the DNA TGTGCCACCAGCAGTCGGTCGGGACAGGAGACCCAGTACTTC.

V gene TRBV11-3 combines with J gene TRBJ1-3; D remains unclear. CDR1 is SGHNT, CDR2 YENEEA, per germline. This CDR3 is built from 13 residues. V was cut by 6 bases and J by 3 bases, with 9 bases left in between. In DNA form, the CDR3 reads TGTGCCAGCAGGCCTCCGAGTGGAAACACCATATATTTT. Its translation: CASRPPSGNTIYF.

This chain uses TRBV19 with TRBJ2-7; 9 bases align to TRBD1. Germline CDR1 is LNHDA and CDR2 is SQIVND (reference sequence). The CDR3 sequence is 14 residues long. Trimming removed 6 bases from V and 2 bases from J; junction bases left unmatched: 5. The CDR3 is CASSQQGATYEQYF. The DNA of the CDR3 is TGTGCCAGTAGCCAACAGGGGGCGACCTACGAGCAGTACTTC. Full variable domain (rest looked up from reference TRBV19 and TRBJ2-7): DGGITQSPKYLFRKEGQNVTLSCEQNLNHDAMYWYRQDPGQGLRLIYYSQIVNDFQKGDIAEGYSVSREKKESFPLTVTSAQKNPTAFYLCASSQQGATYEQYFGPGTRLTVT.

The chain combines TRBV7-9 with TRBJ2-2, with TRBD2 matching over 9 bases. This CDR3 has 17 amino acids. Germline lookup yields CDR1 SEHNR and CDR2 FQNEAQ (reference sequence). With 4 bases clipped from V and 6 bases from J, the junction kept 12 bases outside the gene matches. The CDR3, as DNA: TGTGCCAGCAGCTCGGGGTCGTCTAGCGGGAAGGCCGGGGAGCTGTTTTTT. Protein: CASSSGSSSGKAGELFF.

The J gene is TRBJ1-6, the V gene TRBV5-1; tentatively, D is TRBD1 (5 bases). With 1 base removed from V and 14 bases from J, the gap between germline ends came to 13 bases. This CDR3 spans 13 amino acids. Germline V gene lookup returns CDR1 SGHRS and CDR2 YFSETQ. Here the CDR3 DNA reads TGCGCCAGCAGCTTGCAGGGTTCGCGGTCCCTCCACTTT. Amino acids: CASSLQGSRSLHF.

The CDR3 loop reads CAIRPGQGARSGANVLTF. Here the CDR3 DNA reads TGTGCCATCAGACCGGGACAGGGGGCCCGCTCTGGGGCCAACGTCCTGACTTTC. The V and J genes are TRBV10-3 and TRBJ2-6; 12 nucleotides line up with TRBD1. The CDR3 has 18 residues. V lost 6 bases, J lost 0 bases, and 6 bases stayed unmatched. Germline V gene lookup returns CDR1 ENHRY and CDR2 SYGVKD.

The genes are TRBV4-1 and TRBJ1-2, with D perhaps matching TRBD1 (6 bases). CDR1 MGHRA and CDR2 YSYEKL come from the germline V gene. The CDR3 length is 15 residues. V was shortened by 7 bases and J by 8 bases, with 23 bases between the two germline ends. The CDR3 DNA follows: TGCGCCAGCACTCCCTCTTTGGGAAACAGGGTCGGCTACACCTTC. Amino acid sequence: CASTPSLGNRVGYTF.

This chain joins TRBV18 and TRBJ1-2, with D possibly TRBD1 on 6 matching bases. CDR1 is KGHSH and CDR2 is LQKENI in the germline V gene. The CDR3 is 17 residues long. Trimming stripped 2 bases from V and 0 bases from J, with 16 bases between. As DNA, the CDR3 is TGTGCCAGCTCACCAAAGGAACAGGGATGGACTAACTATGGCTACACCTTC. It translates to CASSPKEQGWTNYGYTF.

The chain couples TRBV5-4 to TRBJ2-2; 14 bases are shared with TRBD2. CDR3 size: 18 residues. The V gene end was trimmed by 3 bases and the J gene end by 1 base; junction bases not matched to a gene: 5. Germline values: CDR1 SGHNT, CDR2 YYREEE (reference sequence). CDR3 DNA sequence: TGTGCCAGCAGCTGGGGACTAGCGGGAGCGAAGAACACCGGGGAGCTGTTTTTT. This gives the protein CASSWGLAGAKNTGELFF.

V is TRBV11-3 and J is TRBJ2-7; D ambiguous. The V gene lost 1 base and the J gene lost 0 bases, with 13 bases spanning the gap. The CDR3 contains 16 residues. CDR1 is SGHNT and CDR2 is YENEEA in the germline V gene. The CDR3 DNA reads TGTGCCAGCAGCTTAGCGTGGCAATTCAGCTCCTACGAGCAGTACTTC. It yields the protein CASSLAWQFSSYEQYF.

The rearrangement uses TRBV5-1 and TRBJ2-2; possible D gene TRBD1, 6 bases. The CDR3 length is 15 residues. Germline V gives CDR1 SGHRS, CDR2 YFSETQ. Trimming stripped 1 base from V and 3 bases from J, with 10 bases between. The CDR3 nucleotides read TGCGCCAGCAGCTTGTGGGGGACACACACCGGGGAGCTGTTTTTT. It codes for CASSLWGTHTGELFF.

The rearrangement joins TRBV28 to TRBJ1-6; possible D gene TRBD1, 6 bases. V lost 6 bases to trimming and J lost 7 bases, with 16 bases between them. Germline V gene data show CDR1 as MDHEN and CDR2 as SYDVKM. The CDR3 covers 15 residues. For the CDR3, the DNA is TGTGCCAGCAGCTCTCAGGGGTCTCCAAATTCACCCCTCCACTTT. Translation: CASSSQGSPNSPLHF.

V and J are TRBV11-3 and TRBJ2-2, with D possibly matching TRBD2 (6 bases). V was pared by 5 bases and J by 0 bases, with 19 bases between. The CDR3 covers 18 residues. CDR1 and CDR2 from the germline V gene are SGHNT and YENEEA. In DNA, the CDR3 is TGTGCCAGCAGCCCCGGTGACGGGGGTGGGACGAACACCGGGGAGCTGTTTTTT. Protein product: CASSPGDGGGTNTGELFF.

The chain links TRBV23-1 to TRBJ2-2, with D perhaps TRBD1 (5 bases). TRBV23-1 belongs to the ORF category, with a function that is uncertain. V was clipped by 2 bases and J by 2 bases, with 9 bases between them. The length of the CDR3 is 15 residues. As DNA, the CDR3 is TGCGCCAGCAGTCAAGGCAGGGTTAACACCGGGGAGCTGTTTTTT. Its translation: CASSQGRVNTGELFF.

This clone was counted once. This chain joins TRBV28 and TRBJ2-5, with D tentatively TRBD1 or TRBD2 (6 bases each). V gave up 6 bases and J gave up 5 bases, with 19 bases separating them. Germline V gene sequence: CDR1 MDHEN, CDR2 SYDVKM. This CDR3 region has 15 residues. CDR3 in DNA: TGTGCCAGCAGCCAATCTGGGGGGCGCGGGGAGACCCAGTACTTC. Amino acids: CASSQSGGRGETQYF.

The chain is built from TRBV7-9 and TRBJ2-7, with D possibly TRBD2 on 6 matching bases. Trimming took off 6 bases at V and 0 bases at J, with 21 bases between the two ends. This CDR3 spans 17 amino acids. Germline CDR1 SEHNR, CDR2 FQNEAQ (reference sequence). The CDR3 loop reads CASRGTYQGGSSYEQYF. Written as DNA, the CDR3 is TGTGCCAGCAGGGGAACTTATCAAGGAGGGAGCTCCTACGAGCAGTACTTC.

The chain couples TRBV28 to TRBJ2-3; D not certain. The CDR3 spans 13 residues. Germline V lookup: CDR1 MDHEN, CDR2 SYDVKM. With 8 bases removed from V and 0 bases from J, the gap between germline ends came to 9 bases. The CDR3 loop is CASSDGSTDTQYF. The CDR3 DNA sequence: TGTGCCAGCTCCGACGGAAGCACAGATACGCAGTATTTT.